This is a list of T cell receptor beta chains from one sample in a study of shared clonotypes between healthy human individuals. Method: immunoSEQ multiplex PCR; TCRdb's copy keeps in-frame clones and lacks some. Among around 1.6 million clones listed, 95% to 99% were seen once. Sequenced sample: naive CD4+ T cells sorted from blood. These receptors were collected from a man in his thirties or forties in good health. The CDR3 runs from the conserved cysteine through the conserved F or W. D genes are given only for firm matches. Only part of the rows carry a size: once, few, many, or a class if the clone is expanded.

j_call,d_call,clone_size,v_call,cdr3_nt,cdr3_aa
TRBJ2-7,TRBD2,-,TRBV4-2,TGTGCCAGCAGCCAAGATCTAACGGGAGGGTTGTACGAGCAGTACTTC,CASSQDLTGGLYEQYF
TRBJ2-7,TRBD1,-,TRBV7-2,TGTGCCAGCAGCCGAGAAGGGACAGCCTCCTACGAGCAGTACTTC,CASSREGTASYEQYF
TRBJ1-2,-,-,TRBV27,TGTGCCAGCAGTTTACTCGGAACTACTAACTATGGCTACACCTTC,CASSLLGTTNYGYTF
TRBJ2-7,TRBD1,-,TRBV7-9,TGTGCCAGCAGCACTCCCGACAGGGTCGAGCAGTACTTC,CASSTPDRVEQYF
TRBJ1-1,-,-,TRBV5-1,TGCGCCAGCAGCAGCACAGGGTTCAACACTGAAGCTTTCTTT,CASSSTGFNTEAFF
TRBJ2-5,-,-,TRBV27,TGTGCCAGCAGTCCCCACCAAGAGACCCAGTACTTC,CASSPHQETQYF
TRBJ1-5,TRBD1,-,TRBV5-6,TGTGCCAGCAGCTGGGGACAGGGATCCAATCAGCCCCAGCATTTT,CASSWGQGSNQPQHF
TRBJ1-1,TRBD1,-,TRBV7-9,TGTGCCAGCAGCTTAGGGGGACAGGGATACACTGAAGCTTTCTTT,CASSLGGQGYTEAFF
TRBJ2-1,-,-,TRBV14,TGTGCCAGCAGCCCGTCGGGACTTTACGACAATGAGCAGTTCTTC,CASSPSGLYDNEQFF
TRBJ2-7,-,-,TRBV7-9,TGTGCCAGCAGCTTAGCCAGGGACTACGAGCAGTACTTC,CASSLARDYEQYF
TRBJ1-5,-,-,TRBV5-1,TGCGCCAGCAGCTTGAGTGGGCTTAGCAATCAGCCCCAGCATTTT,CASSLSGLSNQPQHF
TRBJ2-3,TRBD2,few,TRBV5-1,TGCGCCAGCAGCTTCGGGACTAGCGGGAGCACAGATACGCAGTATTTT,CASSFGTSGSTDTQYF
TRBJ1-4,TRBD1,-,TRBV6-5,TGTGCCAGCCAGGGGGCTGGGGAAAAACTGTTTTTT,CASQGAGEKLFF
TRBJ2-6,-,once,TRBV9,TGTGCCAGCAGCGCCTCTCACAGAAGCTCTGGGGCCAACGTCCTGACTTTC,CASSASHRSSGANVLTF
TRBJ2-7,-,-,TRBV27,TGTGCCAGCAGTCCCCGTAGGGGAAGACTACGGGACGAGCAGTACTTC,CASSPRRGRLRDEQYF
TRBJ2-3,-,-,TRBV27,TGTGCCAGCAGTTTGCGAAGGAGGGGCTTTAAGCCGGGAACCACAGATACGCAGTATTTT,CASSLRRRGFKPGTTDTQYF